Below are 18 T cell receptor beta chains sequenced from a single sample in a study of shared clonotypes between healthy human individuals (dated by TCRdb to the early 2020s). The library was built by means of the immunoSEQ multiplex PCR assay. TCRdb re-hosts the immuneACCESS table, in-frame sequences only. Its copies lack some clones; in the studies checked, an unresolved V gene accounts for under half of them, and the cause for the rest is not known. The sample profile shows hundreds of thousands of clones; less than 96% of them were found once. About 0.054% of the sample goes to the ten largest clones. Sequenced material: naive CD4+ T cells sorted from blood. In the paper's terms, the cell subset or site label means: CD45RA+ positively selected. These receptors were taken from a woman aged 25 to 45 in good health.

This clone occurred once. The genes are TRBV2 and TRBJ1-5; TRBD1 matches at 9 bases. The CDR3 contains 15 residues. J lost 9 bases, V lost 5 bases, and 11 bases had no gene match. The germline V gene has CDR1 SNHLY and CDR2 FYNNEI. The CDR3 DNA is TGTGCCAGCAGTTCGGACAGGGGCGAATCTCGGCCCCAGCATTTT. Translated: CASSSDRGESRPQHF.

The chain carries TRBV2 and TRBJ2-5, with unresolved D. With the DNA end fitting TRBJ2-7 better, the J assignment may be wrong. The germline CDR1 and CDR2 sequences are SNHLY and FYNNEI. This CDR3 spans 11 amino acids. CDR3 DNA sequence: TGTGCCAGCAGGGAAACTTACGAGCAGTACTTC. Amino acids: CASRETYEQYF.

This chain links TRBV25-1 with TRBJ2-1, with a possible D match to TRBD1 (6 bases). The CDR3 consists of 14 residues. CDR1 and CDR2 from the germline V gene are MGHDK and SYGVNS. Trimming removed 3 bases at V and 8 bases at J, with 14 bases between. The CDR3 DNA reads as TGTGCCAGCAGTGAGGTGCGAGGGGGAGATGAGCAGTTCTTC. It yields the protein CASSEVRGGDEQFF. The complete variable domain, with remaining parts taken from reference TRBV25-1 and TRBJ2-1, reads EADIYQTPRYLVIGTGKKITLECSQTMGHDKMYWYQQDPGMELHLIHYSYGVNSTEKGDLSSESTVSRIRTEHFPLTLESARPSHTSQYLCASSEVRGGDEQFFGPGTRLTVL.

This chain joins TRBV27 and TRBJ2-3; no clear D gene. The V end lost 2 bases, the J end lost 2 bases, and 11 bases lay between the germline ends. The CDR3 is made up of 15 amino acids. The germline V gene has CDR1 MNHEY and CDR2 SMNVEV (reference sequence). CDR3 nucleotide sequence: TGTGCCAGCAGTTTAATTTGGCAGAACACAGATACGCAGTATTTT. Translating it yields CASSLIWQNTDTQYF.

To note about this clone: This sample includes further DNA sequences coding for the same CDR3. CDR3 DNA: TGCGCCAGCAGCCAGGGACAGAACACTGAAGCTTTCTTT. Its protein is CASSQGQNTEAFF. The J gene is TRBJ1-1, the V gene TRBV5-1, with D tentatively TRBD1 (6 bases). Trimming stripped 4 bases from V and 1 base from J, with 8 bases between. CDR3 length: 13 amino acids. In germline, CDR1 is SGHRS, CDR2 YFSETQ.

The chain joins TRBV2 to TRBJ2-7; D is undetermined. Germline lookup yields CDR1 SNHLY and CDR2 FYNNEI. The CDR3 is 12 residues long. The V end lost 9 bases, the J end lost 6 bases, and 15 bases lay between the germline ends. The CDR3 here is CASGLDTSEQYF. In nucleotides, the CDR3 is TGTGCCAGTGGATTAGACACATCCGAGCAGTACTTC. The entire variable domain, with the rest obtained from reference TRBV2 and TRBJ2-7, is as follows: EPEVTQTPSHQVTQMGQEVILRCVPISNHLYFYWYRQILGQKVEFLVSFYNNEISEKSEIFDDQFSVERPDGSNFTLKIRSTKLEDSAMYFCASGLDTSEQYFGPGTRLTVT.

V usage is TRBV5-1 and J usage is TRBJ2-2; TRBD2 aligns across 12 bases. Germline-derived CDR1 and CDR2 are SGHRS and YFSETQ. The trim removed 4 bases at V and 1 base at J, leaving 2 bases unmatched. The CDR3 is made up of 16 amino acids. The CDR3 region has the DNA TGCGCCAGCAGCAGACTAGCGGGAGTGAACACCGGGGAGCTGTTTTTT. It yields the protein CASSRLAGVNTGELFF.

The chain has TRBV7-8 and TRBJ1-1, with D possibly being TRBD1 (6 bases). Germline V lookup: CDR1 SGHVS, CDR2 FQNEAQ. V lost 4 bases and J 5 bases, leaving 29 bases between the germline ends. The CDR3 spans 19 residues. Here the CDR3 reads CASSSRPSLRQGFKTEAFF. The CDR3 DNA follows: TGTGCCAGCAGCTCTCGACCATCTTTAAGGCAGGGGTTTAAGACTGAAGCTTTCTTT.

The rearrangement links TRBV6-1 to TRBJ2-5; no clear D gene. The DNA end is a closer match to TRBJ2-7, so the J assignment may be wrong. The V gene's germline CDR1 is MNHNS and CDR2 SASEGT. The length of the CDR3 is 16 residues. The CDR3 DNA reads TGTGCCAGCAGTGAATTGATGGCCTCTGGCTTGGGCGAGCAGTACTTC. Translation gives CASSELMASGLGEQYF.

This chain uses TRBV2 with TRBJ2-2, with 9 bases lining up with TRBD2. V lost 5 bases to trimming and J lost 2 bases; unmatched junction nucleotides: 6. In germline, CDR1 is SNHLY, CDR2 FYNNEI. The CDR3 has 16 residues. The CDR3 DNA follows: TGTGCCAGCAGTAAAAGACTAGCGGAAAACACCGGGGAGCTGTTTTTT. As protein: CASSKRLAENTGELFF.

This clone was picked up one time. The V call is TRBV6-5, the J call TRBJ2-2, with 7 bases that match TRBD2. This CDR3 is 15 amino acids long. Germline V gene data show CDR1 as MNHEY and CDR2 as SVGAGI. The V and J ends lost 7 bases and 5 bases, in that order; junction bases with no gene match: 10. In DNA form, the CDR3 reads TGTGCCAGCATGATCGGCGGGAGTGCAACCGGGGAGCTGTTTTTT. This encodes CASMIGGSATGELFF.

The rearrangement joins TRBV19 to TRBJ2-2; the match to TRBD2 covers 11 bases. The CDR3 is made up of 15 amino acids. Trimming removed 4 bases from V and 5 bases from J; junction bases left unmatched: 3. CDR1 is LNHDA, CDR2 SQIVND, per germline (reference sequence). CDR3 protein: CASSTGTSGTGELFF. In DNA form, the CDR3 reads TGTGCCAGTAGTACAGGGACTAGCGGAACCGGGGAGCTGTTTTTT.

The CDR3 loop reads CASGRDRGSEAFF. The DNA for the CDR3 is TGTGCCAGCGGCAGGGACAGGGGAAGTGAAGCTTTCTTT. The chain employs TRBV2 and TRBJ1-1; 10 bases map to TRBD1. This CDR3 comprises 13 residues. J gave up 7 bases and V 8 bases, and 7 bases lay outside the gene matches. CDR1 is SNHLY and CDR2 is FYNNEI in the germline V gene.

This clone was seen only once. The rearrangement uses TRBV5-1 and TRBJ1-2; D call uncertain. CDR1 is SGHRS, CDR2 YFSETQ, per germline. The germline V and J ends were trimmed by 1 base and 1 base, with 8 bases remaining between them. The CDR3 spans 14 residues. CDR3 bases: TGCGCCAGCAGCTTGTTTTGGGGTAACTATGGCTACACCTTC. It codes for CASSLFWGNYGYTF.

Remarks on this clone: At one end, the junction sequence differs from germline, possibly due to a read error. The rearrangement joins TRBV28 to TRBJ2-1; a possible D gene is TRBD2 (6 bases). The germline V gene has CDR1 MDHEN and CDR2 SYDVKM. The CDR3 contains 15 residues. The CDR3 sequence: CASSLLDGSWRSLLF. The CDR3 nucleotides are TGTGCCAGCAGTTTATTGGACGGGAGTTGGCGCTCTTTACTCTTC.

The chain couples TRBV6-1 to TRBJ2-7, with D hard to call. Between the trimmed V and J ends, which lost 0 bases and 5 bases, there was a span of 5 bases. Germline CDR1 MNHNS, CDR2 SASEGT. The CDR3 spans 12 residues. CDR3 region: CASSEALHEQYF. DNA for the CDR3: TGTGCCAGCAGTGAAGCCCTCCACGAGCAGTACTTC.

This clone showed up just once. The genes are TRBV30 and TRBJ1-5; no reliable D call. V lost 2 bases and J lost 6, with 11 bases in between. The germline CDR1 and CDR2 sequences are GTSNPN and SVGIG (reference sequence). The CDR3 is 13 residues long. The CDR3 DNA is TGTGCCTGGAGTTCCTGGGAGGGTCAGCCCCAGCATTTT. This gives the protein CAWSSWEGQPQHF.

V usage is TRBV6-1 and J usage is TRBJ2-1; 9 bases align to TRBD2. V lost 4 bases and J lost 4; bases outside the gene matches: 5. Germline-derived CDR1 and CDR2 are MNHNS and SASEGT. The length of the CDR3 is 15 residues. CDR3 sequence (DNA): TGTGCCAGCAGTGGAAGCGGGAGGAGGTACAATGAGCAGTTCTTC. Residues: CASSGSGRRYNEQFF.